A single T cell receptor (beta chain) is shown here with its context. CDR3 length equals 14 residues. The junction had 5 bases not matched to a gene; V was cut back by 4 bases and J by 6 bases. In germline, CDR1 is KGHSH, CDR2 LQKENI. This table comes from immunoSEQ multiplex PCR, and its TCRdb copy is limited to in-frame clones, with some not included. The table includes about 57,000 clones, about 91% detected once. This sample was taken from a study of T cell changes during pregnancy in multiple sclerosis. The receptor was isolated from a female donor with multiple sclerosis, enrolled in a pregnancy study. The chain joins TRBV18 to TRBJ1-4; 7 bases are a match to TRBD1. The sample consisted of peripheral blood, taken after pregnancy. CDR3 residues: CASSLQGLDEKLFF. In DNA form, the CDR3 reads TGTGCCAGCTCACTACAGGGGTTGGATGAAAAACTGTTTTTT.